This entry lists 23 T cell receptor beta chains sequenced from one sample in a study of Ad26.COV2.S vaccination and SARS-CoV-2 variants. Treatment meaning: around 19 received Ad26.COV2.S at low or high dose, single or two shots; five or six received placebo; per-sample allocation not given. Sampling was performed 63 days after the first vaccine or placebo injection. TCRdb's copy holds only in-frame clones and misses some; the assay was immunoSEQ multiplex PCR. This table has hundreds of thousands of clones, about 85% appearing once. Sample: peripheral blood, taken in a trial of Ad26.COV2.S vaccine versus placebo. The receptors were sampled from a person between 18 and 59 years old who received the Ad26.COV2.S COVID-19 vaccine or a placebo.

V and J are TRBV2 and TRBJ1-6; TRBD1 matches at 8 bases. Germline CDR1 SNHLY, CDR2 FYNNEI. With V trimmed by 9 bases and J by 5 bases, 6 bases remained unmatched. The CDR3 covers 14 residues. The CDR3 sequence is CARQGQANNSPLHF. The CDR3 nucleotides are TGTGCCAGACAGGGACAGGCGAATAATTCACCCCTCCACTTT.

This clone has only one observation. The genes are TRBV6-5 and TRBJ1-1; 9 bases map to TRBD1. From germline, CDR1 is MNHEY and CDR2 SVGAGI. This CDR3 contains 15 residues. With 2 bases clipped from V and 4 bases from J, the junction kept 5 bases outside the gene matches. As DNA, the CDR3 is TGTGCCAGCAGTTACCAAGGGACAGGGCGCACTGAAGCTTTCTTT. This gives the protein CASSYQGTGRTEAFF.

The chain links TRBV9 to TRBJ2-1, with D perhaps TRBD1 or TRBD2 (5 bases each). The CDR3 totals 14 residues. V was cut by 4 bases and J by 6 bases, with 14 bases left in between. Germline V gives CDR1 SGDLS, CDR2 YYNGEE. CDR3 nucleotides: TGTGCCAGCAGCCCCCACCGGGACCTCAATGAGCAGTTCTTC. Translating it yields CASSPHRDLNEQFF.

This chain joins TRBV7-9 and TRBJ2-1; D is uncertain. CDR3 size: 15 residues. The germline CDR1 and CDR2 sequences are SEHNR and FQNEAQ (reference sequence). Trimming cost V 7 bases and J 4 bases, with 17 bases left between them. The CDR3 loop reads CASIRGRGTYNEQFF. For the CDR3, the DNA is TGTGCCAGCATCCGAGGACGAGGTACATACAATGAGCAGTTCTTC.

The chain carries TRBV7-9 and TRBJ1-2, with D maybe TRBD1 (6 bases). CDR3 length equals 15 residues. CDR1 and CDR2 (germline): SEHNR, FQNEAQ (reference sequence). Trimming took 3 bases from V and 1 from J, leaving 12 bases between them. CDR3 in amino acids: CASSLDGGSNYGYTF. The CDR3 bases are TGTGCCAGCAGCTTGGATGGGGGCAGTAACTATGGCTACACCTTC.

This chain uses TRBV11-2 with TRBJ2-3; D might be TRBD1 (6 bases). The germline V and J ends were trimmed by 4 bases and 1 base, with 12 bases remaining between them. The CDR3 totals 15 residues. From germline, CDR1 is SGHAT and CDR2 FQNNGV. The CDR3 DNA reads TGTGCCAGCAGCTCCGACAGGTTCGGCACAGATACGCAGTATTTT. Translating it yields CASSSDRFGTDTQYF. Full variable domain (rest looked up from reference TRBV11-2 and TRBJ2-3): EAGVAQSPRYKIIEKRQSVAFWCNPISGHATLYWYQQILGQGPKLLIQFQNNGVVDDSQLPKDRFSAERLKGVDSTLKIQPAKLEDSAVYLCASSSDRFGTDTQYFGPGTRLTVL.

The gene calls are TRBV28 and TRBJ1-5, with D possibly TRBD1 on 6 matching bases. Trimming left V 7 bases short and J 4 bases short, with 11 bases between. Germline V gene sequence: CDR1 MDHEN, CDR2 SYDVKM. This CDR3 has 13 amino acids. The CDR3 is CASTGHLNQPQHF. The CDR3, as DNA: TGTGCCAGCACGGGACACCTAAATCAGCCCCAGCATTTT.

The chain joins TRBV18 to TRBJ1-3; 9 nucleotides match TRBD1. The CDR3 spans 18 residues. Germline trimming cut 2 bases from V and 2 bases from J; bases unmatched to any gene: 10. The germline CDR1 and CDR2 sequences are KGHSH and LQKENI. The CDR3 sequence: CASSPVTGGLMAGNTIYF. The DNA for the CDR3 is TGTGCCAGCTCACCAGTGACAGGGGGACTAATGGCTGGAAACACCATATATTTT.

This chain uses TRBV9 with TRBJ1-4, with D tentatively TRBD1 (6 bases). Germline V gives CDR1 SGDLS, CDR2 YYNGEE. The CDR3 has 15 residues. V was trimmed by 3 bases and J by 3 bases, leaving 12 bases between them. This CDR3 is CASSGHRVANEKLFF. The CDR3, as DNA: TGTGCCAGCAGCGGACACAGGGTCGCTAATGAAAAACTGTTTTTT.

The gene calls are TRBV9 and TRBJ1-1, with 8 positions matching TRBD1. The germline V gene has CDR1 SGDLS and CDR2 YYNGEE. CDR3 length: 14 amino acids. Unmatched junction bases numbered 2, after V lost 2 bases and J lost 2 bases. CDR3 in DNA: TGTGCCAGCAGCGTCGACAGGGGTAACACTGAAGCTTTCTTT. Protein: CASSVDRGNTEAFF.

This chain uses TRBV6-4 with TRBJ1-1, with 8 nucleotides matching TRBD1. CDR3 length equals 13 residues. V lost 5 bases and J lost 4; bases outside the gene matches: 3. Germline V gene sequence: CDR1 MRHNA, CDR2 SNTAGT. This chain's CDR3 is CASSLTGGTEAFF. The DNA for the CDR3 is TGTGCCAGCAGTCTTACAGGGGGCACTGAAGCTTTCTTT.

This rearrangement joins TRBV28 to TRBJ1-3; unclear D gene. With 6 bases removed from V and 9 bases from J, the gap between germline ends came to 18 bases. CDR3 length: 14 amino acids. The germline CDR1 and CDR2 sequences are MDHEN and SYDVKM. CDR3: CASSPTFPVGTIYF. Written as DNA, the CDR3 is TGTGCCAGCAGCCCGACGTTCCCCGTGGGCACCATATATTTT.

The gene calls are TRBV6-2 or TRBV6-3 and TRBJ2-2; D gene ambiguous. The CDR3 has 15 amino acids. The V end was cut by 0 bases, the J end by 5 bases, with 10 bases between. Germline V gene lookup returns CDR1 MNHEY and CDR2 SVGEGT. The CDR3 loop reads CASSYSNPATGELFF. The CDR3 nucleotides read TGTGCCAGCAGTTACTCGAACCCGGCAACCGGGGAGCTGTTTTTT.

This clone was counted once. The V gene is TRBV29-1, the J gene TRBJ2-1, with D possibly matching TRBD2 (5 bases). The CDR3 is made up of 14 amino acids. Per germline, CDR1 SQVTM and CDR2 ANQGSEA. Deletions cut 2 bases from V and 0 bases from J, with 8 bases between. The CDR3 here is CSVEQRSSYNEQFF. The CDR3 nucleotides are TGCAGCGTTGAACAGCGGAGCTCCTACAATGAGCAGTTCTTC.

The chain couples TRBV7-2 to TRBJ2-2, with TRBD2 matching over 8 bases. CDR1 and CDR2 (germline): SGHTA, FQGNSA. The CDR3 runs to 15 residues. V gave up 5 bases and J gave up 0 bases; unmatched junction bases: 2. CDR3 DNA sequence: TGTGCCAGCAGCGCGGGGGGATCGAACACCGGGGAGCTGTTTTTT. It specifies CASSAGGSNTGELFF.

The V call is TRBV30, the J call TRBJ1-5; D gene unclear. The ends were cut back, 0 bases at V and 7 bases at J, with 13 bases in the middle. There are 14 residues in the CDR3. CDR1 is GTSNPN, CDR2 SVGIG, per germline (reference sequence). The CDR3 DNA reads TGTGCCTGGAGTGTAAGCAGGTTGGAACAGCCCCAGCATTTT. It yields the protein CAWSVSRLEQPQHF.

For this clone: At the DNA level, this CDR3 is encoded by other sequences in the same sample as well. The chain recombines TRBV14 with TRBJ1-1; D is unclear. The CDR3 contains 13 residues. V was clipped by 6 bases and J by 2 bases, with 10 bases between them. Germline V gene lookup returns CDR1 SGHDN and CDR2 FVKESK. The CDR3 protein is CASSPTRNTEAFF. In DNA, the CDR3 is TGTGCCAGCAGTCCGACAAGAAACACTGAAGCTTTCTTT.

The rearrangement joins TRBV18 to TRBJ1-1; unclear D gene. Germline lookup yields CDR1 KGHSH and CDR2 LQKENI. V was cut by 5 bases and J by 4 bases, with 14 bases left in between. The CDR3 has 14 residues. The CDR3 bases are TGTGCCAGCTCAGAATTCACCCAAACCACTGAAGCTTTCTTT. Translating it yields CASSEFTQTTEAFF.

V and J are TRBV28 and TRBJ1-2, with D maybe TRBD1 (6 bases). The CDR3 is made up of 13 amino acids. V lost 6 bases to trimming and J lost 4 bases, with 12 bases between them. Germline-derived CDR1 and CDR2 are MDHEN and SYDVKM. CDR3 loop: CASRLGTSYGYTF. The DNA of the CDR3 is TGTGCCAGCAGGCTAGGGACAAGCTATGGCTACACCTTC.

This clone appeared a few times. The V gene is TRBV10-3, the J gene TRBJ1-2, with a tentative D call TRBD1 (5 bases). This CDR3 spans 14 amino acids. Trimming pared 3 bases from V and 4 bases from J, leaving 12 bases between. Germline-derived CDR1 and CDR2 are ENHRY and SYGVKD. The CDR3 reads CAISERDGTYGYTF. DNA of the CDR3: TGTGCCATCAGTGAAAGGGACGGAACCTATGGCTACACCTTC.

The chain has TRBV11-2 and TRBJ1-2, with D possibly being TRBD1 (5 bases). This CDR3 has 16 residues. V lost 3 bases to trimming and J lost 0 bases, with 14 bases between them. Germline loops: CDR1 SGHAT, CDR2 FQNNGV. The CDR3 DNA reads as TGTGCCAGCAGCTTTACTTACAGGCAAGCTAACTATGGCTACACCTTC. It is translated as CASSFTYRQANYGYTF.

The V call is TRBV19, the J call TRBJ1-1; no definite D call. Germline lookup yields CDR1 LNHDA and CDR2 SQIVND (reference sequence). Trimming removed 4 bases at V and 1 base at J, with 10 bases between. The CDR3 loop spans 14 amino acids. The CDR3 DNA is TGTGCCAGTAGTAGGTACCCTGAGAACACTGAAGCTTTCTTT. It yields the protein CASSRYPENTEAFF.

This sequence joins TRBV28 and TRBJ2-1, with D uncertain. Germline values: CDR1 MDHEN, CDR2 SYDVKM. The V gene lost 3 bases and the J gene lost 1 base, with 10 bases spanning the gap. The CDR3 loop spans 15 amino acids. In DNA form, the CDR3 reads TGTGCCAGCAGTTTCTACGGATGGTCCTACAATGAGCAGTTCTTC. Its protein is CASSFYGWSYNEQFF.